This is a list of T cell receptor beta chains from one sample in a study of shared clonotypes between healthy human individuals. Clones were read by immunoSEQ multiplex PCR, and TCRdb kept only the in-frame ones, dropping some. The sample yields 1 million to 1.2 million clones, 77% seen once. Specimen: memory CD4+ T cells from PBMCs. These receptors all come from a man between 18 and 35 years old in good health. Some clones in this sample may be carry-over from other donors' samples. The CDR3 runs from the conserved cysteine through the conserved F or W. The D gene is left open where the match is weak. Clone size is shown for a subset of rows, as once, few, many or a class of expanded clone.

TRBJ2-7	.	TRBV9	TRBD1	TGTGCCAGCAGCGTACAGGGGGCTTCTCACGAGCAGTACTTC	CASSVQGASHEQYF
TRBJ2-1	once	TRBV18	TRBD2	TGTGCCAGCAGGGGACTAGCGGAAAATGAGCAGTTCTTC	CASRGLAENEQFF
TRBJ1-2	once	TRBV11-2	TRBD1	TGTGCCAGCAGCTTGGTGACAGGGGCGTCTGGCTACACCTTC	CASSLVTGASGYTF
TRBJ1-1	few	TRBV5-1	.	TGCGCCAGCAGCTTGGCGTTCAGGGGTTCTACTGAAGCTTTCTTT	CASSLAFRGSTEAFF
TRBJ2-6	.	TRBV6-1	.	TGTGCCAGCAGTGAAAATACGGGGGCCAACGTCCTGACTTTC	CASSENTGANVLTF
TRBJ2-6	.	TRBV2	.	TGTGCCAGCAGTGGGGCAGGGGCGAGCTCTGGGGCCAACGTCCTGACTTTC	CASSGAGASSGANVLTF
TRBJ2-1	.	TRBV7-2	TRBD2	TGTGCCAGCAGCTACCGTAGCGGGAGGGCCAATGAGCAGTTCTTC	CASSYRSGRANEQFF
TRBJ1-3	.	TRBV9	.	TGTGCCAGCAGCCTACGAGACGGTAGCTCTGGAAACACCATATATTTT	CASSLRDGSSGNTIYF
TRBJ2-5	.	TRBV2	.	TGTGCCAGCAGTGAGCCGCGACAAGGGTCCGAGACCCAGTACTTC	CASSEPRQGSETQYF
TRBJ1-2	.	TRBV5-4	.	TGTGCCAGCAGCATCCGGGACGGCGGCTATGGCTACACCTTC	CASSIRDGGYGYTF
TRBJ1-1	.	TRBV6-6	.	TGTGCCAGCAGTTACACGGAGAACACTGAAGCTTTCTTT	CASSYTENTEAFF
TRBJ1-3	.	TRBV5-1	.	TGCGCCAGCAGAACAGGACTCACGGCAGGAAACACCATATATTTT	CASRTGLTAGNTIYF
TRBJ2-2	.	TRBV5-1	.	TGCGCCAGCAGTTTAAGCGTGAGCACCGGGGAGCTGTTTTTT	CASSLSVSTGELFF
TRBJ2-7	.	TRBV7-2	TRBD1	TGTGCCAGCAGAAAGACCGGGACAGGGGTCGGACGCTCCTACGAGCAGTACTTC	CASRKTGTGVGRSYEQYF
TRBJ2-3	.	TRBV5-6	TRBD1	TGTGCCAGCGGGACAGGCCCTGACACAGATACGCAGTATTTT	CASGTGPDTDTQYF
TRBJ2-7	.	TRBV10-3	.	TGTGCCATCAGTGAGTCTAAAGGGCCCTACGAGCAGTACTTC	CAISESKGPYEQYF
TRBJ2-5	.	TRBV14	TRBD2	TGTGCCAGCAGCCGGAGCGGGAGGCCTCAAGAGACCCAGTACTTC	CASSRSGRPQETQYF
TRBJ2-7	few	TRBV11-2	.	TGTGCCAGCAGCCCAAGCTGGGGGACATCCTACGAGCAGTACTTC	CASSPSWGTSYEQYF
TRBJ1-2	.	TRBV30	.	TGTGCCTGGAGCAGGGACATCAGTGGCTACACCTTC	CAWSRDISGYTF
TRBJ2-7	.	TRBV2	.	TGTGCCAGCAGTGAAAAAGGTACACACTACGAGCAGTACTTC	CASSEKGTHYEQYF
TRBJ2-1	.	TRBV5-1	TRBD2	TGCGCCAGCAGCCTCGGACTAGCGGGAGGTGAGCAGTTCTTC	CASSLGLAGGEQFF
TRBJ2-2	.	TRBV27	.	TGTGCCAGCAGTTTCGAGGGGATCACGAACACCGGGGAGCTGTTTTTT	CASSFEGITNTGELFF
TRBJ1-2	.	TRBV5-8	TRBD1	TGTGCCAGCAGCTTGGACAGGGGGCGCGGCTATGGCTACACCTTC	CASSLDRGRGYGYTF
TRBJ2-5	.	TRBV5-1	.	TGCGCCAGCAGCTTAATTCCAGGGGAACAAGAGACCCAGTACTTC	CASSLIPGEQETQYF
TRBJ2-5	once	TRBV7-2	.	TGTGCCAGCAGCAGGCTAGGGCTCCAAGAGACCCAGTACTTC	CASSRLGLQETQYF
TRBJ2-5	once	TRBV28	TRBD2	TGTGCCAGCAGTTTGGGGGGAGCGGGGGAGACCCAGTACTTC	CASSLGGAGETQYF
TRBJ2-2	once	TRBV2	TRBD1	TGTGCCAGCAGGGGGACAGTTCGCACCGGGGAGCTGTTTTTT	CASRGTVRTGELFF
TRBJ2-7	.	TRBV19	.	TGTGCCAGTAGCTTGGAGTCGTCCTACGAGCAGTACTTC	CASSLESSYEQYF
TRBJ1-5	few	TRBV6-1	.	TGTGCCAGCAGTGAACTCGTGGCAGGCAATCAGCCCCAGCATTTT	CASSELVAGNQPQHF
TRBJ1-3	.	TRBV28	.	TGTGCCAGCAGTCCTCCCTCGGGGGCTCGGGGGGCAGGTGGAAACACCGTATATTTT	CASSPPSGARGAGGNTVYF
TRBJ1-1	.	TRBV5-6	.	TGTGCCAGCAGCGCCATTACAAACACTGAAGCTTTCTTT	CASSAITNTEAFF
TRBJ2-7	.	TRBV9	.	TGTGCCAGCAGCCTGGGACATCCCCCAAGCTCCTACGAGCAGTACTTC	CASSLGHPPSSYEQYF
TRBJ1-2	.	TRBV25-1	TRBD1	TGTGCCAGCAGTGACCCCAGAACAGGGGACTATGGCTACACCTTC	CASSDPRTGDYGYTF
TRBJ2-1	few	TRBV6-5	.	TGTGCCAGCAGTTACTCGGGAGGCTCCTACAATGAGCAGTTCTTC	CASSYSGGSYNEQFF
TRBJ2-6	few	TRBV6-1	.	TGTGCCAGCAGTGGAGATCGAGGGCGTCACGGGGCCAACGTCCTGACTTTC	CASSGDRGRHGANVLTF
TRBJ2-7	.	TRBV10-3	TRBD1	TGTGCCATTGCCGGGACAGGGGTTGCGGGATCCTCCTACGAGCAGTACTTC	CAIAGTGVAGSSYEQYF
TRBJ1-2	.	TRBV7-9	.	TGTGCCAGCAGCCGCCCAGGGTTTGGCTACACCTTC	CASSRPGFGYTF
TRBJ2-5	.	TRBV5-6	.	TGTGCCAGCAGCCACCCGGGGGAAGAGACCCAGTACTTC	CASSHPGEETQYF
TRBJ2-7	.	TRBV28	.	TGTGCCAGCAGTTCCTTAGCCGGGACCGACTACGAGCAGTACTTC	CASSSLAGTDYEQYF
TRBJ1-1	.	TRBV2	.	TGTGCCAGCAGTGAAGGGGGGTTCACTGAAGCTTTCTTT	CASSEGGFTEAFF
TRBJ2-5	.	TRBV7-9	.	TGTGCCAGCAGCTCGCTTCAGGGAACTCTAGAGACCCAGTACTTC	CASSSLQGTLETQYF
TRBJ2-2	few	TRBV5-1	TRBD2	TGCGCCAGCATGCGGCTAGCGGGAGTGTCCGGGGAGCTGTTTTTT	CASMRLAGVSGELFF
TRBJ1-2	.	TRBV28	.	TGTGCCAGCAGCCTTTGGACCAACTATGGCTACACCTTC	CASSLWTNYGYTF
TRBJ2-7	.	TRBV15	.	TGTGCCACCAGCAGAGATCTGGGAACAGCCCGCGAGCAGTACTTC	CATSRDLGTAREQYF
TRBJ2-1	.	TRBV5-1	.	TGCGCCAGCAGCCCGGACGGGAGTCCCTACAATGAGCAGTTCTTC	CASSPDGSPYNEQFF
TRBJ2-5	.	TRBV9	.	TGTGCCAGCAGCACCCAACCCGTGGAGACCCAGTACTTC	CASSTQPVETQYF
TRBJ1-3	.	TRBV28	TRBD1	TGTGCCAGCAGTTCTCTGACAGGGCCTCTCTCTGGAAACACCATATATTTT	CASSSLTGPLSGNTIYF
TRBJ1-1	few	TRBV30	.	TGTGCCTGGAGCCCCTGGGGTACTGAAGCTTTCTTT	CAWSPWGTEAFF